The 2 T cell receptor beta chains given below trace back to one sample, sequenced in a study of Ad26.COV2.S vaccination and SARS-CoV-2 variants. Indicated treatment: around 19 received Ad26.COV2.S at low or high dose, single or two shots; a few received placebo; per-sample allocation not given. All samples were drawn on day 63, counting from the first vaccine or placebo injection. Some clones are missing from TCRdb's copy, which holds only in-frame ones; the method was immunoSEQ multiplex PCR. In the table there are 400,000 to 500,000 clones, 88% of which are singletons. The sample was peripheral blood, taken in a trial of Ad26.COV2.S vaccine versus placebo. These receptors all stem from a person aged 18 to 59 who received the Ad26.COV2.S COVID-19 vaccine or a placebo.

The rearrangement uses TRBV6-6 and TRBJ2-1; unclear D gene. Looked up from germline, CDR1 is MNHNY and CDR2 is SVGAGI (reference sequence). This CDR3 spans 13 amino acids. V lost 0 bases and J lost 10, with 10 bases in between. CDR3 sequence: CASSYSRATEQFF. CDR3 DNA sequence: TGTGCCAGCAGTTACTCGAGAGCGACAGAGCAGTTCTTC.

In nucleotides, the CDR3 is TGTGCCAGCACCGAAACGGGGGGTTCAGATACGCAGTATTTT. This translates into CASTETGGSDTQYF. The chain uses TRBV2 and TRBJ2-3; 7 bases align to TRBD2. Germline V CDR1 and CDR2: SNHLY, FYNNEI. V lost 7 bases, J lost 4 bases, and 8 bases stayed unmatched. This CDR3 is 14 amino acids long.